The next 28 T cell receptor beta chains were all read from a single sample in a study of beta chain features in type 1 diabetes. Expressed TCRB transcripts got sequenced, as all isolated RNA was reverse transcribed. Repertoires were generated with immunoSEQ multiplex PCR, while TCRdb's copy carries only in-frame clones and drops some. The table has approximately 470,000 clones, approximately 31% seen once; the top ten hold roughly 0.06%. Sample: naive CD4+ T cells from blood. These receptor sequences come from a man aged 18 to 29 in good health.

The chain has TRBV21-1 and TRBJ2-2. TRBV21-1 is a known pseudogene. This CDR3 is built from 14 residues. The CDR3, as DNA: TGTGCCACCCCCCTGACCGGTGACACCGGGGAGCTGTTTTTT. This sequence encodes CATPLTGDTGELFF.

In this sample, this clone turned up a few times. The chain is built from TRBV5-4 and TRBJ2-1; TRBD1 might be the D (6 bases). Deletions cut 4 bases from V and 4 bases from J, with 15 bases between. The CDR3 contains 15 residues. Germline V gene data show CDR1 as SGHNT and CDR2 as YYREEE (reference sequence). CDR3 amino acids: CASSAGTSIYNEQFF. The CDR3 nucleotides are TGTGCCAGCAGCGCCGGGACAAGCATATACAATGAGCAGTTCTTC.

This clone was detected a few times. The chain links TRBV29-1 to TRBJ2-1; 7 bases match TRBD1. The CDR3 spans 13 residues. The germline V gene encodes CDR1 SQVTM and CDR2 ANQGSEA. CDR3 sequence reads: CASPLTGYNEQFF. The CDR3 DNA sequence: TGCGCTTCCCCTTTGACAGGGTACAATGAGCAGTTCTTC.

The gene calls are TRBV5-6 and TRBJ2-3; the D gene could be TRBD1 or TRBD2 (6 bases each). Germline V gene lookup returns CDR1 SGHDT and CDR2 YYEEEE. The CDR3 runs to 14 residues. V lost 2 bases and J 3 bases, leaving 10 bases between the germline ends. The CDR3 spells CASSFRGGTDTQYF. The DNA of the CDR3 is TGTGCCAGCAGCTTTCGAGGGGGGACAGATACGCAGTATTTT.

This clone was seen a few times. The chain is built from TRBV28 and TRBJ2-5; 10 bases match TRBD1. This CDR3 spans 13 amino acids. Germline lookup yields CDR1 MDHEN and CDR2 SYDVKM. V dropped 5 bases and J dropped 4; count of bases not matched to a gene: 1. CDR3 nucleotide sequence: TGTGCCAGCAGTGGGGACAGGGGAGAGACCCAGTACTTC. Its protein product is CASSGDRGETQYF.

The DNA for the CDR3 is TGTGCCAGCAGACGACAGAATCAGCCCCAGCATTTT. Residues: CASRRQNQPQHF. The chain links TRBV6-4 to TRBJ1-5, with D possibly matching TRBD1 (5 bases). CDR3 size: 12 residues. Germline-derived CDR1 and CDR2 are MRHNA and SNTAGT. V was pared by 6 bases and J by 4 bases, with 7 bases between.

The chain links TRBV29-1 to TRBJ1-1, with D hard to call. This CDR3 contains 13 residues. From germline, CDR1 is SQVTM and CDR2 ANQGSEA. The V end lost 4 bases, the J end lost 5 bases, and 14 bases lay between the germline ends. The CDR3 region is CSVGVTLRTEAFF. Written as DNA, the CDR3 is TGCAGCGTTGGAGTAACCCTGAGGACTGAAGCTTTCTTT.

V and J are TRBV6-1 and TRBJ1-1, with D unresolved. The ends were cut back, 2 bases at V and 0 bases at J, with 10 bases in the middle. The CDR3 is 15 amino acids. CDR1 and CDR2 (germline): MNHNS, SASEGT. In DNA form, the CDR3 reads TGTGCCAGCAGTGAAAGCCGGGAATTGAACACTGAAGCTTTCTTT. Protein sequence: CASSESRELNTEAFF.

The chain has TRBV27 and TRBJ2-7; tentatively, D is TRBD2 (6 bases). Trimming removed 6 bases at V and 6 bases at J, with 18 bases between. The CDR3 spans 14 residues. Germline CDR1 reads MNHEY; CDR2 reads SMNVEV (reference sequence). In DNA form, the CDR3 reads TGTGCCAGCAGCTTCACGTCCGCCGGGGGCGAGCAGTACTTC. Translated: CASSFTSAGGEQYF.

The chain links TRBV7-2 to TRBJ2-3, with 12 nucleotides matching TRBD2. J was trimmed by 1 base and V by 6 bases; bases with no gene match: 8. Germline CDR1 reads SGHTA; CDR2 reads FQGNSA. The CDR3 is made up of 17 amino acids. CDR3 sequence (DNA): TGTGCCAGCAGGGATCGACTAGCGGGAGCGGGCACAGATACGCAGTATTTT. It is translated as CASRDRLAGAGTDTQYF.

CDR3 in amino acids: CASSSHPSYEQYF. The CDR3 DNA is TGCGCCAGCAGCTCTCACCCGTCCTACGAGCAGTACTTC. The chain combines TRBV5-1 with TRBJ2-7; D gene unclear. This CDR3 has 13 amino acids. CDR1 is SGHRS, CDR2 YFSETQ, per germline. The ends were cut back, 3 bases at V and 1 base at J, with 8 bases in the middle.

This clone was counted between two and nine times. J is TRBJ2-2 and V is TRBV18, with D possibly called TRBD1 or TRBD2 (5 bases each). Germline V gives CDR1 KGHSH, CDR2 LQKENI. The V and J ends lost 2 bases and 5 bases respectively, with 12 bases between them. CDR3 length: 15 amino acids. As DNA, the CDR3 is TGTGCCAGCTCACCAGAAAGGGGACGGACCGGGGAGCTGTTTTTT. Protein product: CASSPERGRTGELFF. Using reference TRBV18 and TRBJ2-2 for the parts outside the CDR3, the full variable domain is NAGVMQNPRHLVRRRGQEARLRCSPMKGHSHVYWYRQLPEEGLKFMVYLQKENIIDESGMPKERFSAEFPKEGPSILRIQQVVRGDSAAYFCASSPERGRTGELFFGEGSRLTVL.

This clone appeared a few times. The CDR3 loop reads CASSFERELFF. In DNA form, the CDR3 reads TGTGCCAGCAGTTTTGAAAGGGAGCTGTTTTTT. The chain employs TRBV28 and TRBJ2-2; D not resolved. CDR3 length: 11 residues. The V gene lost 3 bases and the J gene lost 9 bases, with 5 bases spanning the gap. From germline, CDR1 is MDHEN and CDR2 SYDVKM.

This clone showed up just a few times. The rearrangement uses TRBV30 and TRBJ2-6; D is ambiguous. Germline V gene sequence: CDR1 GTSNPN, CDR2 SVGIG (reference sequence). V was shortened by 5 bases and J by 0 bases, with 5 bases between the two germline ends. The CDR3 covers 13 residues. In DNA, the CDR3 is TGTGCCTGGGGTCGCTCTGGGGCCAACGTCCTGACTTTC. Translation: CAWGRSGANVLTF.

The chain joins TRBV20-1 to TRBJ2-3; no clear D gene. V lost 0 bases to trimming and J lost 4 bases, with 2 bases between them. This CDR3 comprises 11 residues. Germline CDR1 is DFQATT and CDR2 is SNEGSKA (reference sequence). Written as DNA, the CDR3 is TGCAGTGCTAGAGAAGCAGATACGCAGTATTTT. It translates to CSAREADTQYF.

The gene calls are TRBV11-2 and TRBJ2-1; D gene ambiguous. Trimming stripped 3 bases from V and 0 bases from J, with 9 bases between. Germline V gene lookup returns CDR1 SGHAT and CDR2 FQNNGV. The CDR3 has 15 residues. The CDR3 protein is CASSFQMSSYNEQFF. In DNA, the CDR3 is TGTGCCAGCAGCTTTCAGATGAGCTCCTACAATGAGCAGTTCTTC.

The gene calls are TRBV4-1 and TRBJ2-7; D is ambiguous. From germline, CDR1 is MGHRA and CDR2 YSYEKL. Trimming cost V 1 base and J 4 bases, with 14 bases left between them. This CDR3 contains 15 residues. CDR3 sequence (DNA): TGCGCCAGCAGCCAAGGGCTAGTTCCCTTGTACGAGCAGTACTTC. Its translation: CASSQGLVPLYEQYF.

This chain links TRBV7-2 with TRBJ2-3; 14 nucleotides line up with TRBD2. Germline V CDR1 and CDR2: SGHTA, FQGNSA. V lost 5 bases and J lost 0; bases outside the gene matches: 7. The CDR3 consists of 18 residues. As DNA, the CDR3 is TGTGCCAGCAGCCCCCGGACTAGCGGGAGGACTAGCACAGATACGCAGTATTTT. This codes for CASSPRTSGRTSTDTQYF.

This clone showed up just a few times. The chain uses TRBV2 and TRBJ1-1, with D possibly TRBD1 on 6 matching bases. Looked up from germline, CDR1 is SNHLY and CDR2 is FYNNEI. This CDR3 has 15 amino acids. V lost 1 base and J lost 5, with 14 bases in between. CDR3 region: CASSEDIGRGTEAFF. The CDR3 nucleotides read TGTGCCAGCAGTGAAGATATCGGCAGGGGTACTGAAGCTTTCTTT.

The V and J genes are TRBV13 and TRBJ2-7, with D possibly TRBD2 on 6 matching bases. Germline-derived CDR1 and CDR2 are PRHDT and FYEKMQ (reference sequence). CDR3 length equals 11 residues. Deletions cut 5 bases from V and 9 bases from J, with 11 bases between. CDR3 amino acids: CASSHAGRQYF. The CDR3 DNA is TGTGCCAGCAGCCACGCGGGAAGGCAGTACTTC.

This clone was picked up a small number of times. The chain is built from TRBV7-9 and TRBJ2-3; 11 bases fit TRBD2. V lost 6 bases and J lost 3; bases outside the gene matches: 2. The CDR3 contains 14 residues. Germline CDR1 reads SEHNR; CDR2 reads FQNEAQ (reference sequence). CDR3 sequence (DNA): TGTGCCAGCAGAAGACTAGCGGGAACAGATACGCAGTATTTT. Its translation is CASRRLAGTDTQYF.

This clone was counted between two and nine times. The chain recombines TRBV2 with TRBJ2-4; D remains ambiguous. Germline CDR1 reads SNHLY; CDR2 reads FYNNEI. With 5 bases removed from V and 0 bases from J, the gap between germline ends came to 11 bases. CDR3 length equals 15 residues. CDR3 nucleotide sequence: TGTGCCAGCAGTTTGGCCAGCGTAGCCAAAAACATTCAGTACTTC. Amino acids: CASSLASVAKNIQYF.

Regarding this clone: The sample contains more than one DNA sequence encoding this CDR3. V is TRBV18 and J is TRBJ2-1, with TRBD2 as a possible D gene (5 bases). The CDR3 is 16 residues long. CDR1 is KGHSH, CDR2 LQKENI, per germline. With 0 bases removed from V and 0 bases from J, the gap between germline ends came to 9 bases. The CDR3: CASSPPSGSSYNEQFF. CDR3 in DNA: TGTGCCAGCTCACCACCCAGCGGTAGCTCCTACAATGAGCAGTTCTTC. The whole variable domain, filled in from reference TRBV18 and TRBJ2-1, reads NAGVMQNPRHLVRRRGQEARLRCSPMKGHSHVYWYRQLPEEGLKFMVYLQKENIIDESGMPKERFSAEFPKEGPSILRIQQVVRGDSAAYFCASSPPSGSSYNEQFFGPGTRLTVL.

This clone was counted only a few times. J is TRBJ2-2 and V is TRBV5-1; D remains ambiguous. The V gene's germline CDR1 is SGHRS and CDR2 YFSETQ. CDR3 length: 15 amino acids. The V end was cut by 6 bases, the J end by 4 bases, with 16 bases between. The CDR3: CASNLNRQSTGELFF. The CDR3 DNA reads as TGCGCCAGCAACCTTAATCGGCAATCCACCGGGGAGCTGTTTTTT.

V gene TRBV29-1 combines with J gene TRBJ2-2, with D maybe TRBD2 (5 bases). V shed 2 bases and J shed 4 bases, with 8 bases lying between them. Germline V gene lookup returns CDR1 SQVTM and CDR2 ANQGSEA. This CDR3 is built from 13 residues. The chain's CDR3 is CSVETLATGELFF. CDR3 in DNA: TGCAGCGTTGAAACTCTAGCCACCGGGGAGCTGTTTTTT.

This clone was found a few times. The gene calls are TRBV18 and TRBJ1-1; possible D gene TRBD1, 5 bases. This CDR3 has 13 amino acids. Looked up from germline, CDR1 is KGHSH and CDR2 is LQKENI. V was cut by 9 bases and J by 1 base, with 12 bases left in between. For the CDR3, the DNA is TGTGCCAGTGCCCTTGGACAGAACACTGAAGCTTTCTTT. It is translated as CASALGQNTEAFF.

The CDR3 nucleotides are TGCAGCGTTACCCAGAGAAATGAAAAACTGTTTTTT. Translated: CSVTQRNEKLFF. The V call is TRBV29-1, the J call TRBJ1-4; D is unresolved. Trimming cost V 5 bases and J 5 bases, with 9 bases left between them. Germline values: CDR1 SQVTM, CDR2 ANQGSEA. The length of the CDR3 is 12 residues.

V usage is TRBV11-2 and J usage is TRBJ2-1, with D unresolved. The V gene lost 1 base and the J gene lost 7 bases, with 17 bases spanning the gap. CDR1 and CDR2 from the germline V gene are SGHAT and FQNNGV. This CDR3 region has 16 residues. This CDR3 reads CASSLGRSQARNEQFF. The CDR3 DNA reads as TGTGCCAGCAGCTTAGGGAGAAGCCAAGCAAGGAATGAGCAGTTCTTC.